The 10 T cell receptor beta chains below all came from one sample that was sequenced in a study of T cells in Graves' hyperthyroidism and ophthalmopathy. The source material, RNA transcripts, was used to amplify TCR beta CDR3 regions. RT-PCR in the first round (using the HTBI primer set) targeted the TCR CDR3. A single record per CDR3 protein comes from TCRdb applying MiXCR to the multiplex PCR reads. Of more than 350,000 distinct CDR3 sequences in the sample, approximately 14% were seen once. Specimen: blood. The receptor source for this set is a woman in her twenties or thirties with Graves' ophthalmopathy.

The chain uses TRBV2 and TRBJ1-2; no clear D. This CDR3 is 12 amino acids long. V was pared by 7 bases and J by 2 bases, with 8 bases between. CDR1 is SNHLY and CDR2 is FYNNEI in the germline V gene. The CDR3 bases are TGTGCCAGCATTGGAGGGAACTATGGCTACACCTTC. It specifies CASIGGNYGYTF.

This chain joins TRBV27 and TRBJ2-7; 10 bases agree with TRBD1. The CDR3 consists of 17 residues. Germline-derived CDR1 and CDR2 are MNHEY and SMNVEV (reference sequence). The trim removed 1 base at V and 4 bases at J, leaving 10 bases unmatched. CDR3 nucleotides: TGTGCCAGCAGTTTATATTGGCGACAGGGGGCTAATTACGAGCAGTACTTC. Its translation: CASSLYWRQGANYEQYF.

This clonotype was counted a few times. V usage is TRBV24-1 and J usage is TRBJ2-1; 8 bases fit TRBD2. The CDR3 spans 15 residues. Germline-derived CDR1 and CDR2 are KGHDR and SFDVKD. The V gene end was trimmed by 4 bases and the J gene end by 1 base; junction bases not matched to a gene: 2. The CDR3 region has the DNA TGTGCCACCAGTGACGGGGGGGTATCCTACAATGAGCAGTTCTTC. This sequence encodes CATSDGGVSYNEQFF.

This clonotype was seen at least ten times. The chain links TRBV3-1 to TRBJ2-2; 10 bases align to TRBD2. Germline-derived CDR1 and CDR2 are LGHDT and YNNKEL (reference sequence). The CDR3 totals 17 residues. The V segment lost 6 bases and the J segment 4 bases; nucleotides outside the gene matches: 11. CDR3 coding DNA: TGTGCCAGCAGTCCCCTTCTAGCGGGGGAGGGCACCGGGGAGCTGTTTTTT. Protein: CASSPLLAGEGTGELFF.

This clonotype has a count of ten or more. The genes are TRBV20-1 and TRBJ1-2; 12 bases line up with TRBD1. The V gene's germline CDR1 is DFQATT and CDR2 SNEGSKA (reference sequence). The CDR3 extends over 19 amino acids. V was clipped by 2 bases and J by 8 bases; unmatched bases: 21. CDR3 DNA: TGCAGTGCTAGATCAGAAAGCGGGGTCCGGGACAGGGGGCGCGGGGGCTACACCTTC. Translating gives CSARSESGVRDRGRGGYTF.

This clonotype was observed at least ten times. The V call is TRBV7-6, the J call TRBJ2-1; D is unresolved. Germline CDR1 is SGHVS and CDR2 is FNYEAQ. Between the trimmed V and J ends, which lost 2 bases and 3 bases, there was a span of 11 bases. CDR3 length: 15 amino acids. Here the CDR3 reads CASSLYSPGYNEQFF. The CDR3 DNA is TGTGCCAGCAGCTTATACTCCCCAGGCTACAATGAGCAGTTCTTC.

Many counts were recorded for this clonotype. The chain combines TRBV28 with TRBJ2-2; D ambiguous. CDR3 length equals 18 residues. Germline lookup yields CDR1 MDHEN and CDR2 SYDVKM. The V end lost 3 bases, the J end lost 4 bases, and 21 bases lay between the germline ends. The CDR3 loop reads CASSLPKEHPRFTGELFF. CDR3 DNA: TGTGCCAGCAGTTTGCCAAAGGAGCACCCTCGCTTCACCGGGGAGCTGTTTTTT. Full variable domain (remainder filled in from reference TRBV28 and TRBJ2-2): DVKVTQSSRYLVKRTGEKVFLECVQDMDHENMFWYRQDPGLGLRLIYFSYDVKMKEKGDIPEGYSVSREKKERFSLILESASTNQTSMYLCASSLPKEHPRFTGELFFGEGSRLTVL.

V is TRBV18 and J is TRBJ2-7, with no clear D. Germline CDR1 KGHSH, CDR2 LQKENI. The CDR3 has 13 residues. Trimming took 6 bases from V and 2 from J, leaving 11 bases between them. The CDR3 is CASSRSVTYEQYF. CDR3 nucleotide sequence: TGTGCCAGCTCTCGTTCGGTTACCTACGAGCAGTACTTC. Filled out from reference TRBV18 and TRBJ2-7, the complete variable domain reads NAGVMQNPRHLVRRRGQEARLRCSPMKGHSHVYWYRQLPEEGLKFMVYLQKENIIDESGMPKERFSAEFPKEGPSILRIQQVVRGDSAAYFCASSRSVTYEQYFGPGTRLTVT.

This clonotype has at least ten counts. The chain is built from TRBV15 and TRBJ2-3; the D gene is possibly TRBD2 (6 bases). The CDR3 is 18 residues long. V lost 8 bases and J 2 bases, leaving 26 bases between the germline ends. The germline gives CDR1 LNHNV, CDR2 YYDKDF (reference sequence). CDR3 coding DNA: TGTGCCACCGGTACATCCGGGCAGCGGAGGGCCACCACAGATACGCAGTATTTT. It encodes CATGTSGQRRATTDTQYF.

In this sample, this clonotype turned up many times. The chain employs TRBV6-1 and TRBJ2-2, with 7 bases aligning to TRBD2. Per germline, CDR1 MNHNS and CDR2 SASEGT. Trimming at V came to 5 bases and at J to 3 bases, leaving 15 bases not matched to a gene. The CDR3 loop spans 18 amino acids. CDR3 in DNA: TGTGCCAGCAGTTACGTCGGACTTACCGCGGGGGACACCGGGGAGCTGTTTTTT. Translated, it gives CASSYVGLTAGDTGELFF.